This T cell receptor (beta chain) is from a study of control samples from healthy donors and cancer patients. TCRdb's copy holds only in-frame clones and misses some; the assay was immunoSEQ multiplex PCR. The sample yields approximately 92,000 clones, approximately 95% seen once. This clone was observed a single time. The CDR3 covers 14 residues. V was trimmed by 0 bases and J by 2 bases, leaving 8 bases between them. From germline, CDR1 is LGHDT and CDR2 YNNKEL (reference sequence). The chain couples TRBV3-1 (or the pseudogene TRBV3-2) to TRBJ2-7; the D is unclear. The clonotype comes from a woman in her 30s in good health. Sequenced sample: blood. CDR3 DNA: TGTGCCAGCAGCCAAGATTCGGAGACCTACGAGCAGTACTTC. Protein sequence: CASSQDSETYEQYF.